This T cell receptor beta chain is drawn from a study of cytomegalovirus exposure and HLA in healthy donors. Notes on the study in general: Reportedly, TCR beta sequences accurately predicted HLA-A and HLA-B alleles in most subjects. Analysis performed later showed TCR beta chains linked to HLA being more clonally expanded than equally common others. DRB1 had the most TCR associations and HLA-C the fewest, a later analysis found, with rates varying by HLA locus. Some TCR beta chains (roughly 160 of them) were listed as cytomegalovirus-associated.

CDR3 length equals 15 residues. In germline, CDR1 is KGHSH, CDR2 LQKENI. V gave up 2 bases and J gave up 3 bases, with 14 bases separating them. PCR involved 60 Vbeta and 13 Jbeta primers. Generated by immunoSEQ multiplex PCR, the TCRdb table keeps only in-frame clones and is missing some. The sample shows 150,000 to 200,000 clones, nearly 70% of them seen only once. Turning to this clone: Antigen unknown.

The source of this sequence is a man aged 30 to 39 in good health and CMV-seropositive. Sequencing used PBMCs. The chain carries TRBV18 and TRBJ2-7; D is unresolved. CDR3 loop: CASSPKNGGSYEQYF. CDR3 DNA sequence: TGTGCCAGCTCACCAAAAAACGGCGGTAGCTACGAGCAGTACTTC. Variable domain in full (rest from reference TRBV18 and TRBJ2-7): NAGVMQNPRHLVRRRGQEARLRCSPMKGHSHVYWYRQLPEEGLKFMVYLQKENIIDESGMPKERFSAEFPKEGPSILRIQQVVRGDSAAYFCASSPKNGGSYEQYFGPGTRLTVT.